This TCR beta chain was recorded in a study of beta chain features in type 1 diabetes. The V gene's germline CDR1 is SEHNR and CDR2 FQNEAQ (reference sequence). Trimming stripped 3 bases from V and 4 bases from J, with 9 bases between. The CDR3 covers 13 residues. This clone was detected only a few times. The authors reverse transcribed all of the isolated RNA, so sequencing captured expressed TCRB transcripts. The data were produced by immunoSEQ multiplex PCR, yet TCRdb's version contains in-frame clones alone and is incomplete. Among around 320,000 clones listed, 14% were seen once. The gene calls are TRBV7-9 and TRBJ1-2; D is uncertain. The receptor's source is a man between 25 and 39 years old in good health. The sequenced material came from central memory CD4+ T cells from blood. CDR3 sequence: CASSLAGAYGYTF. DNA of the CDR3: TGTGCCAGCAGCTTGGCGGGAGCCTATGGCTACACCTTC.